The T cell receptor beta chain under discussion was sequenced for a study of blood T cell repertoires in COVID-19. Study summary: Material from acute and convalescent COVID-19 was sourced from the United States, Italy and Spain.

As processed by the authors: Using reference gene primer amplification, nucleated cell counts were estimated. The assay was immunoSEQ multiplex PCR, and TCRdb's table has in-frame clones only and misses some. V and J calls and clone size are as listed in that table; D and trimming were resolved from the DNA. The data contain about 250,000 clones, 84% of them singletons. The V gene's germline CDR1 is SGHVS and CDR2 FQNEAQ. This CDR3 comprises 14 residues. V dropped 9 bases and J dropped 0 bases, with 15 bases sitting between them. The V call is TRBV7-8, the J call TRBJ2-7; maybe TRBD1 (5 bases). The sample consisted of peripheral blood. This clonotype was obtained from a man aged 50 to 60 with active or convalescent COVID-19. The DNA for the CDR3 is TGTGCCAGTTCTAAGGGGCCCAGCTCCTACGAGCAGTACTTC. Protein: CASSKGPSSYEQYF.